Included here is one TCR beta chain sequence, with context. What it binds is unknown. Sorting based on CD45RO/CCR7/CD25/CD127/CD95/CD27 separated CD4+ naive, central memory, regulatory and stem cell-like memory cells. The sample is drawn from a study of beta chain features in type 1 diabetes. The study's findings and limits: Type 1 diabetes patients had moderately but significantly shorter TCRB CDR3s in all four CD4+ subsets. It was among patients, rather than healthy donors, that naive, central memory and Treg TCRB repertoires appeared more similar.

The CDR3 runs 13 residues. Germline V gives CDR1 SGHTA, CDR2 FQGTGA. The V gene lost 1 base and the J gene lost 5 bases, with 8 bases spanning the gap. The study reverse transcribed the entire isolated RNA, so it sequenced expressed TCRB transcripts. Sequencing used immunoSEQ multiplex PCR; TCRdb keeps in-frame clones, though not all of them. The sample consists of about 740,000 clones, about an eighth of them appearing once. Sequencing was performed on naive CD4+ T cells from blood. The chain combines TRBV7-3 with TRBJ2-5; D gene uncertain. This TCR was sampled from a young man with type 1 diabetes. In DNA, the CDR3 is TGTGCCAGCAGCTTAAATGAAGGGGAGACCCAGTACTTC. Its translation: CASSLNEGETQYF.